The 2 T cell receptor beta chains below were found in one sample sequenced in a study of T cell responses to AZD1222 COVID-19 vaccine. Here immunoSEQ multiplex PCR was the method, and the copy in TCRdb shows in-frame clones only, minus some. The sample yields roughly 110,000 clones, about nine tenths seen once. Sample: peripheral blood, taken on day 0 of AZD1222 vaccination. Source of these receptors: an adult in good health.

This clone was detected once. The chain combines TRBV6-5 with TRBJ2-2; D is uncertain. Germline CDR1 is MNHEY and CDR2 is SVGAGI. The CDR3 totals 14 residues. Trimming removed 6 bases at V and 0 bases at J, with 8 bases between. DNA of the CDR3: TGTGCCAGCAGGTGGCAATCGAACACCGGGGAGCTGTTTTTT. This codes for CASRWQSNTGELFF.

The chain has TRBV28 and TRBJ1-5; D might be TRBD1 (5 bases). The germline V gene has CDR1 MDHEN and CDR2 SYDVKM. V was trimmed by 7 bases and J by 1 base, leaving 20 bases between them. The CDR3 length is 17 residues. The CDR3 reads CASIRRGGNLSNQPQHF. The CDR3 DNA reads TGTGCCAGCATCAGGAGGGGTGGCAATCTCAGCAATCAGCCCCAGCATTTT. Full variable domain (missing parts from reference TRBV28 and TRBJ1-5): DVKVTQSSRYLVKRTGEKVFLECVQDMDHENMFWYRQDPGLGLRLIYFSYDVKMKEKGDIPEGYSVSREKKERFSLILESASTNQTSMYLCASIRRGGNLSNQPQHFGDGTRLSIL.